This T cell receptor (beta chain) was sequenced during a study of human T cells and chemical hapten exposure. The overall study: Upper back patch tests used 0.01% DPC, scored after 6 days. Mostly female, the patients presented with alopecia areata, totalis or universalis.

From germline, CDR1 is SGHAT and CDR2 FQNNGV. This CDR3 comprises 15 residues. The V and J ends lost 5 bases and 5 bases respectively, with 18 bases between them. In this sample, this clonotype turned up a few times. The antigen is undetermined. Individual cDNA molecules received unique molecular identifiers in the library. One entry per CDR3 protein, called by TCRdb with MiXCR from the RACE reads. The sample consists of about 120,000 distinct CDR3 sequences, approximately 15% of them appearing once. The time point: patch test 1, 2 weeks after DPC sensitization. Treatment of the sample: therapeutic diphenylcyclopropenone sensitization with weekly scalp DPC. Findings and caveats of the study: Alopecia affecting every donor means their immune response may not match healthy people's.

The chain has TRBV11-2 and TRBJ1-1; TRBD1 might be the D (6 bases). This TCR came from a man younger than 35 with alopecia areata. Some clones in this sample may be carry-over from other donors' samples. The input for sequencing was whole blood, taken in connection with sensitization to the hapten diphenylcyclopropenone (DPC). This CDR3 reads CASSPWGRGYTEAFF. CDR3 DNA: TGTGCCAGCAGCCCATGGGGCAGGGGATATACTGAAGCTTTCTTT.